One TCR beta chain is described in this entry. The CDR3 totals 16 residues. The ends lost 4 bases at V and 7 bases at J; junction bases unmatched: 13. CDR1 is SNHLY, CDR2 FYNNEI, per germline. The sample belongs to a study of T cell changes during pregnancy in multiple sclerosis. The table came from immunoSEQ multiplex PCR; TCRdb's copy has only in-frame clones and leaves some out. Counted here are about 77,000 clones, just over 90% occurring once; the ten biggest clones make up approximately 2.4%. This specimen was peripheral blood, taken after pregnancy. The rearrangement uses TRBV2 and TRBJ1-2, with 9 bases lining up with TRBD1. The sequence was collected from a female donor in good health, enrolled as a control in a pregnancy study. For the CDR3, the DNA is TGTGCCAGCAGTGCTCGACTTGGACAGGGGAGAGGTGGCTACACCTTC. Its translation is CASSARLGQGRGGYTF. The complete variable domain, with remaining parts taken from reference TRBV2 and TRBJ1-2, reads EPEVTQTPSHQVTQMGQEVILRCVPISNHLYFYWYRQILGQKVEFLVSFYNNEISEKSEIFDDQFSVERPDGSNFTLKIRSTKLEDSAMYFCASSARLGQGRGGYTFGSGTRLTVV.